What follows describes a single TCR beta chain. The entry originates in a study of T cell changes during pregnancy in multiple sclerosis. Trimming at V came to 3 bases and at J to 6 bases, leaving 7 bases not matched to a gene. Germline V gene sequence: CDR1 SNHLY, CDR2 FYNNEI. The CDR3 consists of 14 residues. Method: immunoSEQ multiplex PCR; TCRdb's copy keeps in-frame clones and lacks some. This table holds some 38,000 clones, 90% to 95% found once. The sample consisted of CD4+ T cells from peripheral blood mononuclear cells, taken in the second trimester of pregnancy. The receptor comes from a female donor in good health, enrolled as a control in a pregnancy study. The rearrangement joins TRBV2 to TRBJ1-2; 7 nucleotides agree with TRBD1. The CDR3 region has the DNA TGTGCCAGCAGTGAGACAGGGAGCATTGATGGCTACACCTTC. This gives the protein CASSETGSIDGYTF. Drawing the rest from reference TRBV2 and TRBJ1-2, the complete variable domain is EPEVTQTPSHQVTQMGQEVILRCVPISNHLYFYWYRQILGQKVEFLVSFYNNEISEKSEIFDDQFSVERPDGSNFTLKIRSTKLEDSAMYFCASSETGSIDGYTFGSGTRLTVV.